A selection of T cell receptor beta chains follows, all from one sample in a study of PD-1 blockade in classical Hodgkin lymphoma. The protocol was immunoSEQ multiplex PCR, while the TCRdb copy is restricted to in-frame clones and leaves out a portion. The sample holds 28,000 or so clones, just under 80% seen once. The sequencing here drew on peripheral blood mononuclear cells (PBMCs), taken before the fourth cycle of nivolumab. These TCRs come from a human donor with classical Hodgkin lymphoma. Both conserved end residues are part of each CDR3. Fields, in order: clone size, J gene, D gene, V gene, CDR3 DNA, CDR3 protein. A D gene is named only where the DNA matches it firmly. Clone size is stated in some rows and not others, as once, few, many or a class when expanded.

- | TRBJ2-5 | TRBD1 | TRBV27 | TGTGCCAGCAGTCCGACAGGGCTATGGGGGACCCAGTACTTC | CASSPTGLWGTQYF
- | TRBJ2-4 | - | TRBV5-1 | TGCGCCAGCAGCTTGGCCCGGGGCTTGAACATTCAGTACTTC | CASSLARGLNIQYF
- | TRBJ2-5 | - | TRBV7-9 | TGTGCCAGCAGCTTGGTAACACAAGAGACCCAGTACTTC | CASSLVTQETQYF
- | TRBJ2-7 | - | TRBV6-1 | TGTGCCAGCAGTGTTTCCTCCTACGAGCAGTACTTC | CASSVSSYEQYF
- | TRBJ1-4 | TRBD1 | TRBV2 | TGTGCCACCGGGGACAGATCTAATGAAAAACTGTTTTTT | CATGDRSNEKLFF
- | TRBJ2-3 | - | TRBV28 | TGTGCCAGCAGTTTCGGGACTTTAATCACAGATACGCAGTATTTT | CASSFGTLITDTQYF
once | TRBJ2-7 | TRBD2 | TRBV6-1 | TGTGCCAGCACCCTGGGAGCTAGCGGGGTCTACGAGCAGTACTTC | CASTLGASGVYEQYF
- | TRBJ1-1 | - | TRBV2 | TGTGCCAGCAGTGGAGAGTCCAACACTGAAGCTTTCTTT | CASSGESNTEAFF
- | TRBJ2-7 | - | TRBV13 | TGTGCCAGCAGCGCTTTCGGGACGGAGCAGTACTTC | CASSAFGTEQYF
- | TRBJ1-3 | - | TRBV6-1 | TGTGCCAGCAGTGCCGGGGACAATCCTGGAAACACCATATATTTT | CASSAGDNPGNTIYF
few | TRBJ2-7 | - | TRBV27 | TGTGCCAGCAGTTTGGGGACCGAGTTTTCCGAGCAGTACTTC | CASSLGTEFSEQYF
- | TRBJ2-1 | - | TRBV28 | TGTGCCAGCAGTACGCCGGGACTGCTCAATGAGCAGTTCTTC | CASSTPGLLNEQFF
- | TRBJ1-1 | - | TRBV11-2 | TGTGCCAGCAGCGCTAGAGGAGGGAACACTGAAGCTTTCTTT | CASSARGGNTEAFF
- | TRBJ2-6 | TRBD2 | TRBV5-1 | TGCGCCAGCAGCATAGGACAGGGACTAGCGGCCTGGACTTTC | CASSIGQGLAAWTF
- | TRBJ1-4 | - | TRBV6-1 | TGTGCCAGCAGACGGACAGACCCAGGCCAACTGTTTTTT | CASRRTDPGQLFF
- | TRBJ1-6 | - | TRBV5-1 | TGCGCCAGCAGCTCACAGTTGGATTCACCCCTCCACTTT | CASSSQLDSPLHF
- | TRBJ2-2 | TRBD2 | TRBV6-5 | TGTGCCAGCAGGGCTCTAGCGGGAGTCACCGGGGAGCTGTTTTTT | CASRALAGVTGELFF
- | TRBJ2-7 | - | TRBV5-1 | TGCGCCAGCAGCTTGGACAGGTCCTACGAGCAGTACTTC | CASSLDRSYEQYF
once | TRBJ1-1 | - | TRBV5-8 | TGTGCCAGCAGCTTCGTACGACAGTACACTGAAGCTTTCTTT | CASSFVRQYTEAFF
- | TRBJ2-7 | TRBD1 | TRBV6-5 | TGTGCCAGCAGTTACTCGGACAGGGCCGAGCAGTACTTC | CASSYSDRAEQYF
- | TRBJ2-2 | TRBD2 | TRBV19 | TGTGCCACCCCGGGACTAAAAACCGGGGAGCTGTTTTTT | CATPGLKTGELFF
- | TRBJ2-2 | TRBD1 | TRBV7-9 | TGTGCCAGCAGTTCACAGGGGGTGAACGGGGAGCTGTTTTTT | CASSSQGVNGELFF
- | TRBJ1-3 | - | TRBV6-5 | TGTGCCAGCAGTTACTCGAGCGACTCTGGAAACACCATATATTTT | CASSYSSDSGNTIYF
- | TRBJ2-7 | TRBD2 | TRBV6-1 | TGTGCCAGCCAGGGTAGCGGGAGGGCCCACGAGCAGTACTTC | CASQGSGRAHEQYF
- | TRBJ1-2 | TRBD1 | TRBV6-6 | TGTGCCAGCACCGTACGACAGGGTTCCGGCTACACCTTC | CASTVRQGSGYTF
- | TRBJ2-1 | TRBD2 | TRBV7-8 | TGTGCCAGCAGCCCGGTAGGGGGGACTAGCGGGAGAAGCAATGAGCAGTTCTTC | CASSPVGGTSGRSNEQFF
- | TRBJ2-7 | - | TRBV4-2 | TGTGCCAGCAGCCAAGATTGGCGCTACGAGCAGTACTTC | CASSQDWRYEQYF
once | TRBJ2-3 | - | TRBV28 | TGTGCCAGCAGCCGGGACCGGGCAGCAGATACGCAGTATTTT | CASSRDRAADTQYF
- | TRBJ2-1 | - | TRBV28 | TGTGCCAGCAGTTCGGACGGAACCTACAATGAGCAGTTCTTC | CASSSDGTYNEQFF
few | TRBJ1-1 | - | TRBV7-8 | TGTGCCAGCAGCTCCGACACAAACACTGAAGCTTTCTTT | CASSSDTNTEAFF
- | TRBJ2-5 | - | TRBV5-5 | TGTGCCAGCAGCCTGACTAGTATGGGGACCCAGTACTTC | CASSLTSMGTQYF
- | TRBJ2-7 | - | TRBV19 | TGTGCCAGTAGTATTAAAGCTGACGAGCAGTACTTC | CASSIKADEQYF
- | TRBJ1-1 | TRBD1 | TRBV5-1 | TGCGCCAGCAGCTTGAGCCCCACGGACAGGATGAACACTGAAGCTTTCTTT | CASSLSPTDRMNTEAFF
- | TRBJ2-7 | - | TRBV5-5 | TGTGCCAGCAGCCGAATAGTAGGCACGCCCGGAGAGGAGTACTTC | CASSRIVGTPGEEYF
- | TRBJ2-2 | TRBD2 | TRBV6-1 | TGTGCCGGGAAGACTAGCGGGAGGTTTGGCGGGGAGCTGTTTTTT | CAGKTSGRFGGELFF
- | TRBJ2-6 | - | TRBV9 | TGTGCCAGCAGCTGGGGTATGCCTGGGGCCAACGTCCTGACTTTC | CASSWGMPGANVLTF
- | TRBJ2-7 | - | TRBV28 | TGTGCCAGCAGTCCACTTATCGGCAGCTCCTACGAGCAGTACTTC | CASSPLIGSSYEQYF
once | TRBJ1-1 | TRBD1 | TRBV5-1 | TGCGCCAGCAGCACCGGGACAGCCACTGAAGCTTTCTTT | CASSTGTATEAFF
few | TRBJ2-7 | - | TRBV6-1 | TGTGCCAGCAGGAATCCCGGGGCCTTCGGCGAGCAGTACTTC | CASRNPGAFGEQYF
- | TRBJ1-1 | - | TRBV7-2 | TGTGCCAGCAGCTTAAAGTGGGCTGGCACTGAAGCTTTCTTT | CASSLKWAGTEAFF
- | TRBJ2-7 | - | TRBV5-1 | TGCGCCAGCAGCTCCGATCCCTCTGTACTCCACGAGCAGTACTTC | CASSSDPSVLHEQYF
- | TRBJ1-5 | - | TRBV27 | TGTGCCAGCAGTTTGTCCTCTAGGGGCCAGCCCCAGCATTTT | CASSLSSRGQPQHF
- | TRBJ2-3 | TRBD2 | TRBV19 | TGTGCCAGTAGTCCGGGACTAGCGGCGAGCGCAGATACGCAGTATTTT | CASSPGLAASADTQYF
- | TRBJ1-1 | TRBD1 | TRBV29-1 | TGCAGCGCAAACCAGGGGGGCGACACTGAAGCTTTCTTT | CSANQGGDTEAFF
- | TRBJ2-7 | - | TRBV11-2 | TGTGCCAGCAGCTTAACGGTTAGCGACTACGAGCAGTACTTC | CASSLTVSDYEQYF
- | TRBJ2-3 | TRBD1 | TRBV15 | TGTGCCACCAGCAGAGCGAAGGGGACAGGGGGTTCAGGAGGCACAGATACGCAGTATTTT | CATSRAKGTGGSGGTDTQYF
- | TRBJ2-7 | TRBD2 | TRBV5-1 | TGCGCCACCAGACTTCTAGCGGGAGGATATGAGCAGTACTTC | CATRLLAGGYEQYF
- | TRBJ1-5 | - | TRBV10-2 | TGCGCCAGCAGTGAGTCCGGACGACCCAATCAGCCCCAGCATTTT | CASSESGRPNQPQHF
- | TRBJ2-2 | TRBD2 | TRBV28 | TGTGCCAGTATTAGCGGGGCGAACACCGGGGAGCTGTTTTTT | CASISGANTGELFF
- | TRBJ1-6 | - | TRBV11-2 | TGTGCCAGCAGCTTACTCTCAGGCTTCAATTCACCCCTCCACTTT | CASSLLSGFNSPLHF
once | TRBJ2-3 | - | TRBV7-2 | TGTGCCAGCAGCTTAGTTTCAGGTGTAGATACGCAGTATTTT | CASSLVSGVDTQYF
- | TRBJ2-1 | - | TRBV11-2 | TGTGCCAGCAGCTTACAGGGATACAATGAGCAGTTCTTC | CASSLQGYNEQFF